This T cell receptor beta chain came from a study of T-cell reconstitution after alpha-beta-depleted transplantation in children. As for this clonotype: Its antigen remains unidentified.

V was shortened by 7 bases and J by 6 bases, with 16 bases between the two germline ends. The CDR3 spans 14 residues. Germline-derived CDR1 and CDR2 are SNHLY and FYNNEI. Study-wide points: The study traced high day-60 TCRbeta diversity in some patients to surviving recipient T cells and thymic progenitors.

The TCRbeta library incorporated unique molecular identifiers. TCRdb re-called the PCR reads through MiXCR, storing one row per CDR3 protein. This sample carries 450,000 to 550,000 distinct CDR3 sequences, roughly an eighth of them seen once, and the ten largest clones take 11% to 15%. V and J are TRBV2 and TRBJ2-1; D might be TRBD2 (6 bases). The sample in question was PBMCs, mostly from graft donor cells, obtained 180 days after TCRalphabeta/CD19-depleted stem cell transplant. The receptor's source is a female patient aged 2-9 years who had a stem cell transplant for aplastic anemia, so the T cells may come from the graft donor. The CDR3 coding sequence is TGTGCCAGCAATTTAGTCCCCGGGGGCAATGAGCAGTTCTTC. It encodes CASNLVPGGNEQFF.